This TCR beta chain was observed in a study of regulatory T cells in long-lasting Graves disease. The CDR3 is 13 amino acids. CDR1 is DFQATT, CDR2 SNEGSKA, per germline (reference sequence). Deletions cut 4 bases from V and 8 bases from J, with 15 bases between. Documented time point: newly diagnosed GD, antithyroid drugs for less than 3 months. From RNA extracted from PBMCs, the TCR library was made. Into tubes containing EDTA, 7.5 to 9.5 milliliters of peripheral blood were drawn. Many counts were recorded for this clonotype. Researchers made TCR beta libraries by using iRepertoire HTBI primers and running Arm-PCR on CDR3 regions. TCRdb called the multiplex PCR reads again in MiXCR, with one record for every CDR3 protein. The sample consists of some 490,000 distinct CDR3 sequences, 9.5% to 15% of them appearing once. The data were also submitted as part of a second study, on T cells in Graves' hyperthyroidism and ophthalmopathy.

The sequence was obtained from a woman aged 30 to 39 with Graves disease. The sample was peripheral blood mononuclear cells (PBMCs), taken at new diagnosis, from a patient treated with antithyroid drugs. The chain carries TRBV20-1 and TRBJ1-5; D ambiguous. CDR3 bases: TGCAGTGCTAAAGAGGGTACGAGGGAGCCCCAGCATTTT. It translates to CSAKEGTREPQHF.